This T cell receptor (beta chain) was captured by sequencing in a study of shared clonotypes between healthy human individuals. Deep-level running was used for the assay. An approximately 200 ng quantity of DNA, 25,000 to 35,000 T cell genomes, went into the sorted-subset replicate PCRs. The repertoire was sequenced with immunoSEQ multiplex PCR; TCRdb's copy has only in-frame clones and lacks some. The sample includes hundreds of thousands of clones, roughly 73% seen only once; the top ten take around 1.8%. As regards this clone: The antigen remains unidentified.

CDR1 is SGHRS, CDR2 YFSETQ, per germline. The CDR3 sequence is 13 residues long. Trimming pared 2 bases from V and 1 base from J, leaving 6 bases between. Overall study results and limits: Clonotypes not shared had lower generation probabilities than those common to all four donors. Limitation of the genetic and exposure-history diversity represented came from the few donors.

The chain is built from TRBV5-1 and TRBJ1-2; D unclear. The sample consisted of memory CD4+ T cells sorted from blood. The subset was: CD45RA-negative fraction. This receptor was identified in a woman in her twenties or thirties in good health. Here the CDR3 DNA reads TGCGCCAGCAGCTTTGGGGATAACTATGGCTACACCTTC. It yields the protein CASSFGDNYGYTF.